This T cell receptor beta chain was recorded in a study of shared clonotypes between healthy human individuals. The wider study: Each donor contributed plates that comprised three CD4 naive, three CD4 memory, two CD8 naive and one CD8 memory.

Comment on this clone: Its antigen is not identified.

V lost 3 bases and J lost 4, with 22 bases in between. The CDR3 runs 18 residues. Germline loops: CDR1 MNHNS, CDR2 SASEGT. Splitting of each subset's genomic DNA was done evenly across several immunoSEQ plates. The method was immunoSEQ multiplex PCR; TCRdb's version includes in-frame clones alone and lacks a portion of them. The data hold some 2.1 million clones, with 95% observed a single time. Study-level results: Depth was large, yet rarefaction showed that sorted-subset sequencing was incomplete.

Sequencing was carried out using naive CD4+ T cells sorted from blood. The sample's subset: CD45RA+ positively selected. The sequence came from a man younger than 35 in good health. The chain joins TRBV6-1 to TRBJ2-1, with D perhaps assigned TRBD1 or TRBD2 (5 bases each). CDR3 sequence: CASSDAPRGWGLYNEQFF. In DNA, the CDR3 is TGTGCCAGCAGTGACGCCCCCCGTGGGTGGGGGTTGTACAATGAGCAGTTCTTC.